These 22 T cell receptor beta chains were all obtained from the same sample, sequenced in a study of shared clonotypes between healthy human individuals. Assay used: immunoSEQ multiplex PCR; TCRdb lists only in-frame clones, some missing. The profile shows some 600,000 clones, about 96% of them singletons. The naive CD8 population came from CD45RO-negative cells selected for CCR7, without terminally differentiated effector memory CD45RA+ cells. Sequenced sample: naive CD8+ T cells sorted from blood. These receptors were obtained from a young woman in good health.

The rearrangement uses TRBV13 and TRBJ2-7; D call uncertain. The CDR3 extends over 12 amino acids. CDR1 and CDR2 from the germline V gene are PRHDT and FYEKMQ (reference sequence). Trimming took 5 bases from V and 3 from J, leaving 8 bases between them. For the CDR3, the DNA is TGTGCCAGCAGCCATCAGGACTACGAGCAGTACTTC. Translating gives CASSHQDYEQYF. Supplemented by reference TRBV13 and TRBJ2-7, the full variable domain reads AAGVIQSPRHLIKEKRETATLKCYPIPRHDTVYWYQQGPGQDPQFLISFYEKMQSDKGSIPDRFSAQQFSDYHSELNMSSLELGDSALYFCASSHQDYEQYFGPGTRLTVT.

The chain is built from TRBV10-2 and TRBJ2-2, with 10 bases aligning to TRBD1. The CDR3 length is 16 residues. Germline V gene data show CDR1 as WSHSY and CDR2 as SAAADI. V gave up 3 bases and J gave up 6 bases; unmatched junction bases: 7. The CDR3 protein is CASSDPDRGFSGELFF. In DNA form, the CDR3 reads TGCGCCAGCAGTGACCCGGACAGGGGGTTTTCCGGGGAGCTGTTTTTT.

The genes are TRBV28 and TRBJ2-7; D unresolved. Germline lookup yields CDR1 MDHEN and CDR2 SYDVKM. Trimming removed 8 bases at V and 2 bases at J, with 10 bases between. The CDR3 loop spans 12 amino acids. The chain's CDR3 is CASETPAYEQYF. For the CDR3, the DNA is TGTGCCAGCGAGACACCAGCCTACGAGCAGTACTTC. Full variable domain (outside the CDR3, taken from reference TRBV28 and TRBJ2-7): DVKVTQSSRYLVKRTGEKVFLECVQDMDHENMFWYRQDPGLGLRLIYFSYDVKMKEKGDIPEGYSVSREKKERFSLILESASTNQTSMYLCASETPAYEQYFGPGTRLTVT.

V is TRBV11-2 and J is TRBJ2-7; D call uncertain. The CDR3 has 13 residues. In germline, CDR1 is SGHAT, CDR2 FQNNGV. Trimming took off 0 bases at V and 4 bases at J, with 7 bases between the two ends. CDR3 sequence reads: CASSLEVGYEQYF. The CDR3 DNA reads TGTGCCAGCAGCTTAGAGGTGGGTTACGAGCAGTACTTC. Based on the CDR3 plus reference TRBV11-2 and TRBJ2-7, the full variable domain is EAGVAQSPRYKIIEKRQSVAFWCNPISGHATLYWYQQILGQGPKLLIQFQNNGVVDDSQLPKDRFSAERLKGVDSTLKIQPAKLEDSAVYLCASSLEVGYEQYFGPGTRLTVT.

The V gene is TRBV13, the J gene TRBJ2-5; D remains ambiguous. The J call could be wrong; TRBJ2-7 is a better fit for the DNA end. CDR3 length: 12 amino acids. The germline gives CDR1 PRHDT, CDR2 FYEKMQ (reference sequence). Here the CDR3 DNA reads TGTGCCAGCAGCTTAGAACCGGACGAGCAGTACTTC. This encodes CASSLEPDEQYF.

The V call is TRBV9, the J call TRBJ1-2; D gene uncertain. Looked up from germline, CDR1 is SGDLS and CDR2 is YYNGEE. The CDR3 is 14 residues long. Trimming left V 0 bases short and J 7 bases short, with 13 bases between. CDR3 bases: TGTGCCAGCAGCGTAGGTCATAACCCTATTGGCTACACCTTC. Translated: CASSVGHNPIGYTF.

This chain joins TRBV27 and TRBJ2-7; possible D gene TRBD1, 5 bases. The CDR3 spans 14 residues. Germline-derived CDR1 and CDR2 are MNHEY and SMNVEV (reference sequence). V lost 2 bases, J lost 6 bases, and 14 bases lay in between. The CDR3 DNA reads TGTGCCAGCAGTTTAAGCACCCAGGGAAGCGAGCAGTACTTC. Translated: CASSLSTQGSEQYF.

The rearrangement joins TRBV2 to TRBJ1-6; D might be TRBD1 (6 bases). Germline lookup yields CDR1 SNHLY and CDR2 FYNNEI. This CDR3 spans 16 amino acids. The V end lost 10 bases, the J end lost 7 bases, and 23 bases lay between the germline ends. CDR3 nucleotides: TGTGCCAACAAAGAGCAAACAGGGACGTTCAATTCACCCCTCCACTTT. It encodes CANKEQTGTFNSPLHF.

The chain recombines TRBV29-1 with TRBJ2-6; no reliable D call. The CDR3 runs 15 residues. V was clipped by 1 base and J by 0 bases, with 7 bases between them. CDR1 and CDR2 from the germline V gene are SQVTM and ANQGSEA. The CDR3 spells CSVEATDSGANVLTF. In DNA, the CDR3 is TGCAGCGTTGAAGCAACAGACTCTGGGGCCAACGTCCTGACTTTC.

The chain joins TRBV4-1 to TRBJ2-5, with 10 positions matching TRBD2. The closer fit of TRBJ2-7 to the DNA end suggests the J call may be wrong. The CDR3 contains 16 residues. Germline CDR1 MGHRA, CDR2 YSYEKL. CDR3 sequence reads: CASSRVSSGSFHEQYF. Written as DNA, the CDR3 is TGCGCCAGCAGCCGCGTATCTAGCGGGAGTTTCCACGAGCAGTACTTC.

This rearrangement joins TRBV28 to TRBJ2-7; 9 bases are a match to TRBD2. This CDR3 is 14 amino acids long. Germline V CDR1 and CDR2: MDHEN, SYDVKM. Trimming cost V 5 bases and J 3 bases; bases outside gene matches: 5. This CDR3 is CASSSSGSVYEQYF. The CDR3 coding sequence is TGTGCCAGCAGTAGTAGCGGGAGTGTCTACGAGCAGTACTTC. The full variable domain, rest sourced from reference TRBV28 and TRBJ2-7, is DVKVTQSSRYLVKRTGEKVFLECVQDMDHENMFWYRQDPGLGLRLIYFSYDVKMKEKGDIPEGYSVSREKKERFSLILESASTNQTSMYLCASSSSGSVYEQYFGPGTRLTVT.

J is TRBJ2-7 and V is TRBV27; 7 nucleotides align to TRBD1. Germline V gene data show CDR1 as MNHEY and CDR2 as SMNVEV (reference sequence). The CDR3 has 14 amino acids. V shed 1 base, J shed 5 bases, and the junction held 5 bases outside the gene matches. In nucleotides, the CDR3 is TGTGCCAGCAGTTTATGGGACAGTACGAACGAGCAGTACTTC. Amino acid sequence: CASSLWDSTNEQYF.

This clone occurred a few times. This chain connects TRBV7-9 to TRBJ1-2, with D possibly matching TRBD1 (5 bases). Germline V CDR1 and CDR2: SEHNR, FQNEAQ (reference sequence). The germline V and J ends were trimmed by 10 bases and 6 bases, with 15 bases remaining between them. This CDR3 region has 12 residues. As DNA, the CDR3 is TGTGCCACCACCCTCTCAGGGAATGGCTACACCTTC. This gives the protein CATTLSGNGYTF.

This clone came up once. The chain couples TRBV28 to TRBJ2-7; D unclear. CDR3 size: 17 residues. Germline-derived CDR1 and CDR2 are MDHEN and SYDVKM. Trimming stripped 4 bases from V and 2 bases from J, with 21 bases between. Written as DNA, the CDR3 is TGTGCCAGCAGTTCCACCCTCGTCCGCGCTGCCCCCTACGAGCAGTACTTC. This gives the protein CASSSTLVRAAPYEQYF.

As concerns this clone: This sample includes further DNA sequences coding for the same CDR3. V usage is TRBV11-2 and J usage is TRBJ2-7; no definite D call. The CDR3 runs to 13 residues. V was shortened by 1 base and J by 3 bases, with 7 bases between the two germline ends. Germline CDR1 and CDR2: SGHAT and FQNNGV. The CDR3 sequence: CASSLGQSYEQYF. DNA for the CDR3: TGTGCCAGCAGCTTAGGCCAGAGCTACGAGCAGTACTTC.

As concerns this clone: The same CDR3 also results from other DNA sequences found in this sample. This rearrangement joins TRBV7-9 to TRBJ2-7; D not resolved. This CDR3 spans 12 amino acids. V gave up 0 bases and J gave up 2 bases, with 2 bases separating them. The V gene's germline CDR1 is SEHNR and CDR2 FQNEAQ (reference sequence). The CDR3 region is CASSLAAYEQYF. The CDR3 region has the DNA TGTGCCAGCAGCTTAGCGGCCTACGAGCAGTACTTC. Full variable domain (remainder filled in from reference TRBV7-9 and TRBJ2-7): DTGVSQNPRHKITKRGQNVTFRCDPISEHNRLYWYRQTLGQGPEFLTYFQNEAQLEKSRLLSDRFSAERPKGSFSTLEIQRTEQGDSAMYLCASSLAAYEQYFGPGTRLTVT.

This chain joins TRBV9 and TRBJ2-7, with 11 nucleotides matching TRBD1. The J segment lost 5 bases and the V segment lost 3 bases, leaving 10 bases of the junction unmatched. The CDR3 totals 16 residues. The germline V gene encodes CDR1 SGDLS and CDR2 YYNGEE. The CDR3 sequence: CASSALGTGGVHEQYF. CDR3 coding DNA: TGTGCCAGCAGCGCCCTCGGGACAGGGGGAGTCCACGAGCAGTACTTC.

The chain employs TRBV2 and TRBJ1-1; 11 bases are shared with TRBD1. CDR1 and CDR2 (germline): SNHLY, FYNNEI. This CDR3 contains 17 residues. With 5 bases clipped from V and 2 bases from J, the junction kept 10 bases outside the gene matches. The CDR3 bases are TGTGCCAGCAGTAGAGGACAGGGGGCCCGTCGAAACACTGAAGCTTTCTTT. Its protein is CASSRGQGARRNTEAFF. Filled out from reference TRBV2 and TRBJ1-1, the complete variable domain reads EPEVTQTPSHQVTQMGQEVILRCVPISNHLYFYWYRQILGQKVEFLVSFYNNEISEKSEIFDDQFSVERPDGSNFTLKIRSTKLEDSAMYFCASSRGQGARRNTEAFFGQGTRLTVV.

The rearrangement uses TRBV11-2 and TRBJ1-2, with D perhaps matching TRBD1 (5 bases). The germline V gene has CDR1 SGHAT and CDR2 FQNNGV. Deletions cut 3 bases from V and 4 bases from J, with 15 bases between. This CDR3 is 15 amino acids long. CDR3 DNA: TGTGCCAGCAGCTTTAACCCAGGGCTCGGCTATGGCTACACCTTC. Protein sequence: CASSFNPGLGYGYTF.

The chain links TRBV29-1 to TRBJ1-1, with a possible D match to TRBD1 (6 bases). CDR1 and CDR2 from the germline V gene are SQVTM and ANQGSEA. This CDR3 contains 16 residues. Trimming pared 2 bases from V and 7 bases from J, leaving 23 bases between. CDR3 protein: CSVESMGRGRFSEAFF. CDR3 DNA sequence: TGCAGCGTTGAATCAATGGGGAGGGGGAGGTTTAGTGAAGCTTTCTTT.

The chain joins TRBV21-1 to TRBJ1-1; the table calls TRBD1, which could not be checked here. TRBV21-1 constitutes a pseudogene. This CDR3 spans 17 amino acids. This chain's CDR3 is CALSSTLQGACITEAFF. CDR3 in DNA: TGTGCCTTATCCTCCACCTTACAGGGGGCTTGTATCACTGAAGCTTTCTTT.

This clone occurred once. The chain employs TRBV27 and TRBJ2-3, with 7 bases fitting TRBD2. This CDR3 is 17 amino acids long. V lost 2 bases and J lost 4; bases outside the gene matches: 12. Germline values: CDR1 MNHEY, CDR2 SMNVEV (reference sequence). The CDR3 DNA is TGTGCCAGCAGTTTAAAAGTGCGGGGGACCGGCCCAGATACGCAGTATTTT. Protein: CASSLKVRGTGPDTQYF.